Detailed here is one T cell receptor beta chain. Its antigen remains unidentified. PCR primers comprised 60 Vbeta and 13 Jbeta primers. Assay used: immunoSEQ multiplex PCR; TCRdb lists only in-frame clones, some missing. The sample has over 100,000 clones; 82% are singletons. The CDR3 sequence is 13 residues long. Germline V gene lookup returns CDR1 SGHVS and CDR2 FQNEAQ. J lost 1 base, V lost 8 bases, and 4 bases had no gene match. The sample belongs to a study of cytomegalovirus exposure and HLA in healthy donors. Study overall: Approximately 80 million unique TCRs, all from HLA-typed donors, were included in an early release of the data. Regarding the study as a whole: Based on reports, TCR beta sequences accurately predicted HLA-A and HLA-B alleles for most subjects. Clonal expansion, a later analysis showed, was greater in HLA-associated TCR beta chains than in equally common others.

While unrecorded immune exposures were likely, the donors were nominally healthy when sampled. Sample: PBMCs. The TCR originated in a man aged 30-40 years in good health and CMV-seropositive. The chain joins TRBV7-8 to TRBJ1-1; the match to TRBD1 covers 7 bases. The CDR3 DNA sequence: TGTGCCAGCTCCGGGACAGCGAACACTGAAGCTTTCTTT. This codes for CASSGTANTEAFF.